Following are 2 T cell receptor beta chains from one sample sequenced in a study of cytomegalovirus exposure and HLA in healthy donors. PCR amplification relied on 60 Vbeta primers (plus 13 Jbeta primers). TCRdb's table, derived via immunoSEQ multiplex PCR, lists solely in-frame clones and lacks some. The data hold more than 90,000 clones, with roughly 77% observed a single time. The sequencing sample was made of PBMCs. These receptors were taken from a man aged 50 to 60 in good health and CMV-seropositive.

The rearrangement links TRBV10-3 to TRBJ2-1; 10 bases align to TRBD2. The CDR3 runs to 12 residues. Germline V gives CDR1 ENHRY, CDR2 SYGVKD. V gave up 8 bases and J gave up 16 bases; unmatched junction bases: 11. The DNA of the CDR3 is TGTGCCATCGGGCTAGCGGGGGTTACAAACTTCTTC. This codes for CAIGLAGVTNFF.

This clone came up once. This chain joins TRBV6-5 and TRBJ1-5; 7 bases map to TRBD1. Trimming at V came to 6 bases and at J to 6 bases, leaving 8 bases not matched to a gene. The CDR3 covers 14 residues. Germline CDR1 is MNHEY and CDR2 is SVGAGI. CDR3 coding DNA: TGTGCCAGCAGGCCGACAGGGCAAGGTCAGCCCCAGCATTTT. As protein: CASRPTGQGQPQHF.